Following are 9 T cell receptor beta chains from one sample sequenced in a study of T cell responses to AZD1222 COVID-19 vaccine. Assay used: immunoSEQ multiplex PCR; TCRdb lists only in-frame clones, some missing. This table holds 90,000 to 100,000 clones, around 85% found once. The sample in question was peripheral blood, obtained 28 days after the second AZD1222 dose. The receptors derive from an adult who received the AZD1222 COVID-19 vaccine.

The chain carries TRBV10-3 and TRBJ2-7; D call uncertain. The V end was cut by 10 bases, the J end by 5 bases, with 12 bases between. Germline values: CDR1 ENHRY, CDR2 SYGVKD. The CDR3 length is 11 residues. The CDR3 spells CATSSRHEQYF. For the CDR3, the DNA is TGTGCCACTTCTAGTCGGCACGAGCAGTACTTC.

The V call is TRBV11-3, the J call TRBJ2-2, with TRBD1 identical over 8 bases. The V segment lost 5 bases and the J segment 5 bases; nucleotides outside the gene matches: 10. Germline CDR1 and CDR2: SGHNT and YENEEA. The CDR3 contains 16 residues. This CDR3 reads CASSAHPGGVTGELFF. CDR3 sequence (DNA): TGTGCCAGCAGCGCCCACCCAGGGGGCGTTACCGGGGAGCTGTTTTTT.

In this sample, this clone turned up once. The chain links TRBV30 to TRBJ1-1, with D possibly being TRBD1 (5 bases). CDR3 length equals 12 residues. Trimming shortened V by 5 bases and J by 7 bases, and 14 bases separated the two germline ends. The germline CDR1 and CDR2 sequences are GTSNPN and SVGIG (reference sequence). CDR3 nucleotide sequence: TGTGCCTGGGGACCAAGGGGATTTGAAGCTTTCTTT. Encoded protein: CAWGPRGFEAFF.

The V and J genes are TRBV2 and TRBJ2-4; no reliable D call. Deletions cut 6 bases from V and 5 bases from J, with 8 bases between. The CDR3 length is 12 residues. In germline, CDR1 is SNHLY, CDR2 FYNNEI. Here the CDR3 DNA reads TGTGCCAGCAGAGAGGTAGAAAACATTCAGTACTTC. Its protein product is CASREVENIQYF.

This clone was detected only a few times. The CDR3 spells CASSPRGGVYGYTF. The CDR3 DNA is TGTGCCAGCAGCCCTAGGGGGGGTGTCTATGGCTACACCTTC. This chain uses TRBV5-4 with TRBJ1-2, with D maybe TRBD1 (6 bases). The germline V gene has CDR1 SGHNT and CDR2 YYREEE (reference sequence). Trimming took 4 bases from V and 4 from J, leaving 14 bases between them. This CDR3 is built from 14 residues.

The rearrangement uses TRBV5-4 and TRBJ2-2, with TRBD2 matching 8 bases. The CDR3 is 15 residues long. The trim removed 4 bases at V and 3 bases at J, leaving 5 bases unmatched. Germline CDR1 reads SGHNT; CDR2 reads YYREEE (reference sequence). CDR3 protein: CASSLSGEHTGELFF. In DNA, the CDR3 is TGTGCCAGCAGCCTTAGCGGGGAACACACCGGGGAGCTGTTTTTT.

The V call is TRBV4-1, the J call TRBJ2-3, with unresolved D. V was pared by 1 base and J by 5 bases, with 4 bases between. Per germline, CDR1 MGHRA and CDR2 YSYEKL. The CDR3 runs 12 residues. The CDR3 nucleotides are TGCGCCAGCAGCCAAGCCCTAGATACGCAGTATTTT. Translation gives CASSQALDTQYF.

This clone was detected only once. The chain uses TRBV18 and TRBJ1-1; D is unresolved. Germline V gene lookup returns CDR1 KGHSH and CDR2 LQKENI. V was cut by 0 bases and J by 1 base, with 9 bases left in between. This CDR3 contains 15 residues. In nucleotides, the CDR3 is TGTGCCAGCTCACCACCATCCCAGAGGAACACTGAAGCTTTCTTT. Translating it yields CASSPPSQRNTEAFF.

There are a few counts of this clone. The CDR3: CASKRDLARETQYF. The CDR3 DNA is TGTGCCAGTAAACGGGACCTAGCACGGGAGACCCAGTACTTC. The chain joins TRBV19 to TRBJ2-5, with D perhaps being TRBD1 or TRBD2 (5 bases each). Trimming left V 7 bases short and J 5 bases short, with 17 bases between. The CDR3 contains 14 residues. Germline loops: CDR1 LNHDA, CDR2 SQIVND (reference sequence). Combining the CDR3 with reference TRBV19 and TRBJ2-5 gives the whole variable domain DGGITQSPKYLFRKEGQNVTLSCEQNLNHDAMYWYRQDPGQGLRLIYYSQIVNDFQKGDIAEGYSVSREKKESFPLTVTSAQKNPTAFYLCASKRDLARETQYFGPGTRLLVL.